These 32 T cell receptor beta chains share one sample of origin, sequenced in a study of cytomegalovirus exposure and HLA in healthy donors. Primers for the PCR totalled 60 Vbeta and 13 Jbeta. The table came from immunoSEQ multiplex PCR; TCRdb's copy has only in-frame clones and leaves some out. The sample lists about 200,000 clones, roughly 80% occurring once. Sequenced material: PBMCs. These receptor sequences come from a woman in her fifties or sixties in good health and CMV-seropositive.

V gene TRBV6-5 combines with J gene TRBJ2-1; weak D call: TRBD2 (6 bases). CDR3 size: 14 residues. Germline-derived CDR1 and CDR2 are MNHEY and SVGAGI. Trimming shortened V by 0 bases and J by 8 bases, and 11 bases separated the two germline ends. CDR3: CASSYSRGFDEQFF. CDR3 in DNA: TGTGCCAGCAGTTACTCGCGGGGTTTCGATGAGCAGTTCTTC.

The V call is TRBV19, the J call TRBJ1-2; 7 bases align to TRBD1. Germline V gives CDR1 LNHDA, CDR2 SQIVND (reference sequence). There are 12 residues in the CDR3. V shed 4 bases, J shed 7 bases, and the junction held 3 bases outside the gene matches. CDR3 sequence: CASSNRGSGYTF. CDR3 bases: TGTGCCAGTAGTAACAGGGGTAGTGGCTACACCTTC. Using reference TRBV19 and TRBJ1-2 for the parts outside the CDR3, the full variable domain is DGGITQSPKYLFRKEGQNVTLSCEQNLNHDAMYWYRQDPGQGLRLIYYSQIVNDFQKGDIAEGYSVSREKKESFPLTVTSAQKNPTAFYLCASSNRGSGYTFGSGTRLTVV.

The V gene is TRBV6-5, the J gene TRBJ1-2; the D is unclear. The length of the CDR3 is 14 residues. V lost 0 bases and J lost 4, with 9 bases in between. Germline V CDR1 and CDR2: MNHEY, SVGAGI. The CDR3 DNA reads TGTGCCAGCAGTTACTCGTTGGAGGGCTATGGCTACACCTTC. Its protein is CASSYSLEGYGYTF.

The rearrangement links TRBV2 to TRBJ1-6, with TRBD1 matching 8 bases. The CDR3 is 13 amino acids. Trimming removed 7 bases from V and 10 bases from J; junction bases left unmatched: 6. CDR1 SNHLY and CDR2 FYNNEI come from the germline V gene. The CDR3 is CASNRPGGSPLHF. The DNA of the CDR3 is TGTGCCAGCAATCGTCCAGGGGGCTCACCCCTCCACTTT. Combining the CDR3 with reference TRBV2 and TRBJ1-6 gives the whole variable domain EPEVTQTPSHQVTQMGQEVILRCVPISNHLYFYWYRQILGQKVEFLVSFYNNEISEKSEIFDDQFSVERPDGSNFTLKIRSTKLEDSAMYFCASNRPGGSPLHFGNGTRLTVT.

Regarding this clone: One junction end does not reproduce the germline sequence, and a read error may be involved. This chain connects TRBV7-9 to TRBJ1-1; 7 nucleotides align to TRBD1. Per the germline V gene, CDR1 is SEHNR and CDR2 is FQNEAQ (reference sequence). The CDR3 has 14 residues. CDR3 protein: CSSSRWTGNTEAFF. The CDR3 DNA is TGTTCCAGCAGCCGCTGGACAGGGAACACTGAAGCTTTCTTT.

J is TRBJ2-2 and V is TRBV6-4; D is unresolved. The germline CDR1 and CDR2 sequences are MRHNA and SNTAGT. V was cut by 2 bases and J by 3 bases, with 7 bases left in between. The CDR3 spans 14 residues. The CDR3 DNA reads as TGTGCCAGCAGTGACACCGCGGACACCGGGGAGCTGTTTTTT. It translates to CASSDTADTGELFF.

The chain joins TRBV10-2 to TRBJ2-7; D possibly corresponds to TRBD1 (6 bases). CDR3 length equals 15 residues. The germline CDR1 and CDR2 sequences are WSHSY and SAAADI. Trimming took off 3 bases at V and 3 bases at J, with 15 bases between the two ends. CDR3 nucleotide sequence: TGCGCCAGCAGTGACTGGCAGGGGCAGTACTACGAGCAGTACTTC. Amino acids: CASSDWQGQYYEQYF.

This chain connects TRBV7-2 to TRBJ1-2, with D possibly TRBD1 on 6 matching bases. Trimming took 5 bases from V and 4 from J, leaving 14 bases between them. There are 14 residues in the CDR3. The V gene's germline CDR1 is SGHTA and CDR2 FQGNSA. The CDR3 loop reads CASSPGGQVYGYTF. CDR3 DNA sequence: TGTGCCAGCAGCCCGGGGGGCCAGGTCTATGGCTACACCTTC.

This rearrangement joins TRBV6-5 to TRBJ2-5; no definite D call. CDR1 is MNHEY and CDR2 is SVGAGI in the germline V gene. V shed 7 bases and J shed 5 bases, with 11 bases lying between them. The CDR3 spans 12 residues. CDR3 protein: CASTSPSETQYF. The CDR3 nucleotides are TGTGCCAGCACCTCCCCCTCGGAGACCCAGTACTTC.

Notes on this clone: At one of its ends the junction is not consistent with the germline gene, which may arise from a read error. The chain joins TRBV28 to TRBJ2-4; maybe TRBD2 (6 bases). Germline CDR1 MDHEN, CDR2 SYDVKM. CDR3 size: 15 residues. The CDR3 protein is CASSSGGAAKNSQYF. DNA for the CDR3: TGTGCCAGCAGCTCCGGAGGGGCAGCCAAAAACAGTCAGTACTTC.

The chain is built from TRBV5-4 and TRBJ2-7; 9 bases map to TRBD2. CDR1 is SGHNT and CDR2 is YYREEE in the germline V gene (reference sequence). There are 15 residues in the CDR3. V shed 4 bases, J shed 5 bases, and the junction held 10 bases outside the gene matches. DNA of the CDR3: TGTGCCAGCAGCCTACGGACTAGCGTTAATCACGAGCAGTACTTC. Translating it yields CASSLRTSVNHEQYF. The full variable domain, completed using reference TRBV5-4 and TRBJ2-7, is ETGVTQSPTHLIKTRGQQVTLRCSSQSGHNTVSWYQQALGQGPQFIFQYYREEENGRGNFPPRFSGLQFPNYSSELNVNALELDDSALYLCASSLRTSVNHEQYFGPGTRLTVT.

The chain carries TRBV29-1 and TRBJ2-3, with 12 bases aligning to TRBD2. CDR3 size: 14 residues. V dropped 5 bases and J dropped 4; count of bases not matched to a gene: 4. Germline V gives CDR1 SQVTM, CDR2 ANQGSEA. The CDR3 here is CSVSSGGAPDTQYF. The CDR3 bases are TGCAGCGTTTCTAGCGGGGGGGCCCCAGATACGCAGTATTTT.

In this sample, this clone turned up a few times. The V gene is TRBV15, the J gene TRBJ2-7; TRBD1 aligns across 7 bases. In germline, CDR1 is LNHNV, CDR2 YYDKDF (reference sequence). J gave up 3 bases and V 1 base, and 3 bases lay outside the gene matches. CDR3 size: 14 residues. CDR3 protein: CATSRAGDSYEQYF. CDR3 nucleotides: TGTGCCACCAGCAGAGCCGGGGACAGCTACGAGCAGTACTTC. Full variable domain (outside the CDR3, taken from reference TRBV15 and TRBJ2-7): DAMVIQNPRYQVTQFGKPVTLSCSQTLNHNVMYWYQQKSSQAPKLLFHYYDKDFNNEADTPDNFQSRRPNTSFCFLDIRSPGLGDTAMYLCATSRAGDSYEQYFGPGTRLTVT.

This clone has only one observation. The chain carries TRBV19 and TRBJ1-2; D is unclear. V was shortened by 0 bases and J by 8 bases, with 16 bases between the two germline ends. This CDR3 is 15 amino acids long. Looked up from germline, CDR1 is LNHDA and CDR2 is SQIVND (reference sequence). Here the CDR3 DNA reads TGTGCCAGTAGTATAGATCAGAGGGAGCTCGGGGGCTACACCTTC. The encoded protein is CASSIDQRELGGYTF.

The chain is built from TRBV5-1 and TRBJ2-1; TRBD2 matches at 8 bases. The junction had 1 base not matched to a gene; V was cut back by 5 bases and J by 0 bases. The CDR3 totals 14 residues. The germline CDR1 and CDR2 sequences are SGHRS and YFSETQ. The CDR3 loop is CASRRGASYNEQFF. The CDR3 DNA is TGCGCCAGCAGGCGGGGGGCCTCCTACAATGAGCAGTTCTTC.

The sample holds one count of this clone. J is TRBJ2-7 and V is TRBV15; possible D gene TRBD1, 6 bases. There are 14 residues in the CDR3. V lost 5 bases to trimming and J lost 4 bases, with 15 bases between them. CDR1 LNHNV and CDR2 YYDKDF come from the germline V gene (reference sequence). DNA of the CDR3: TGTGCCACCAGCGCCCGGGACACTCATTACGAGCAGTACTTC. It translates to CATSARDTHYEQYF.

The chain carries TRBV6-5 and TRBJ1-2; D unresolved. Trimming removed 2 bases at V and 2 bases at J, with 12 bases between. Germline V gene data show CDR1 as MNHEY and CDR2 as SVGAGI. CDR3 length equals 15 residues. The CDR3 loop is CASSYDNSNNYGYTF. The CDR3 DNA reads as TGTGCCAGCAGTTACGACAACAGTAACAACTATGGCTACACCTTC.

V and J are TRBV28 and TRBJ1-4; D perhaps matches TRBD1 (5 bases). The CDR3 spans 14 residues. With 3 bases removed from V and 6 bases from J, the gap between germline ends came to 11 bases. The germline V gene has CDR1 MDHEN and CDR2 SYDVKM. The CDR3 sequence is CASSFGGGDEKLFF. CDR3 in DNA: TGTGCCAGCAGTTTCGGGGGAGGTGATGAAAAACTGTTTTTT.

V is TRBV6-1 and J is TRBJ2-1; D gene unclear. Germline CDR1 and CDR2: MNHNS and SASEGT. This CDR3 contains 14 residues. V dropped 6 bases and J dropped 5 bases, with 14 bases sitting between them. The CDR3 loop is CASRFGKTNNEQFF. CDR3 DNA sequence: TGTGCCAGCAGATTTGGCAAAACGAACAATGAGCAGTTCTTC.

V is TRBV19 and J is TRBJ2-3, with 7 nucleotides matching TRBD1. V lost 7 bases to trimming and J lost 1 base; unmatched junction nucleotides: 2. Germline values: CDR1 LNHDA, CDR2 SQIVND (reference sequence). The CDR3 extends over 13 amino acids. CDR3 nucleotides: TGTGCCAGTATGCAGGGGGGCACAGATACGCAGTATTTT. Amino acid sequence: CASMQGGTDTQYF. The variable domain in full, completed from reference TRBV19 and TRBJ2-3, reads DGGITQSPKYLFRKEGQNVTLSCEQNLNHDAMYWYRQDPGQGLRLIYYSQIVNDFQKGDIAEGYSVSREKKESFPLTVTSAQKNPTAFYLCASMQGGTDTQYFGPGTRLTVL.

The genes are TRBV11-3 and TRBJ1-5, with TRBD1 matching over 8 bases. The length of the CDR3 is 18 residues. Looked up from germline, CDR1 is SGHNT and CDR2 is YENEEA. The junction had 18 bases not matched to a gene; V was cut back by 5 bases and J by 6 bases. The CDR3, as DNA: TGTGCCAGCAGCCCTGGCAGGGGGCTAAGGTCCCGAAGTCAGCCCCAGCATTTT. Its protein product is CASSPGRGLRSRSQPQHF. The full variable domain, completed using reference TRBV11-3 and TRBJ1-5, is EAGVVQSPRYKIIEKKQPVAFWCNPISGHNTLYWYLQNLGQGPELLIRYENEEAVDDSQLPKDRFSAERLKGVDSTLKIQPAELGDSAVYLCASSPGRGLRSRSQPQHFGDGTRLSIL.

This clone was found a few times. At one end, the junction sequence differs from germline, possibly due to a read error. The chain is built from TRBV19 and TRBJ2-4; 13 bases map to TRBD2. Germline values: CDR1 LNHDA, CDR2 SQIVND (reference sequence). This CDR3 is 16 amino acids long. CDR3: CASSTGLAGFKNSQYF. CDR3 sequence (DNA): TGTGCCAGTAGTACGGGACTAGCGGGGTTCAAAAACAGTCAGTACTTC.

The V call is TRBV7-9, the J call TRBJ1-6; D perhaps matches TRBD1 (5 bases). The CDR3 loop spans 16 amino acids. Deletions cut 2 bases from V and 8 bases from J, with 16 bases between. Germline assignment: CDR1 SEHNR and CDR2 FQNEAQ (reference sequence). The CDR3 loop reads CASSLRQSGGDSPLHF. Written as DNA, the CDR3 is TGTGCCAGCAGCTTACGACAGTCTGGCGGTGATTCACCCCTCCACTTT.

This clone was seen just once. The V and J genes are TRBV6-1 and TRBJ1-1, with TRBD1 as a possible D gene (5 bases). Trimming left V 4 bases short and J 6 bases short, with 15 bases between. This CDR3 comprises 14 residues. Germline loops: CDR1 MNHNS, CDR2 SASEGT. CDR3 sequence (DNA): TGTGCCAGCAGTGGATTTTCAGGGTCCGCTGAAGCTTTCTTT. Translated: CASSGFSGSAEAFF.

The chain joins TRBV5-6 to TRBJ2-2; no clear D. The CDR3 has 16 amino acids. Trimming took 1 base from V and 4 from J, leaving 14 bases between them. Per germline, CDR1 SGHDT and CDR2 YYEEEE. CDR3 protein: CASSLSISVITGELFF. CDR3 bases: TGTGCCAGCAGCTTGTCGATATCGGTAATCACCGGGGAGCTGTTTTTT.

This chain links TRBV28 with TRBJ1-5, with TRBD1 as a possible D gene (6 bases). CDR1 is MDHEN, CDR2 SYDVKM, per germline. This CDR3 is 16 amino acids long. V lost 5 bases, J lost 2 bases, and 16 bases lay in between. The CDR3 loop reads CASSGTGGRGNQPQHF. DNA for the CDR3: TGTGCCAGCAGTGGGACGGGGGGCCGGGGCAATCAGCCCCAGCATTTT.

The rearrangement joins TRBV18 to TRBJ2-2; 12 bases map to TRBD1. The CDR3 contains 15 residues. CDR1 and CDR2 (germline): KGHSH, LQKENI. Unmatched junction bases numbered 4, after V lost 3 bases and J lost 8 bases. Here the CDR3 reads CASSPLGQGAGELFF. DNA of the CDR3: TGTGCCAGCTCACCCCTGGGACAGGGGGCTGGGGAGCTGTTTTTT.

The chain links TRBV7-2 to TRBJ1-2; D remains ambiguous. Looked up from germline, CDR1 is SGHTA and CDR2 is FQGNSA. Trimming took off 4 bases at V and 4 bases at J, with 16 bases between the two ends. There are 15 residues in the CDR3. The CDR3 coding sequence is TGTGCCAGCAGCTACCAAACCACAGCCTCCTATGGCTACACCTTC. Amino acid sequence: CASSYQTTASYGYTF.

The chain carries TRBV28 and TRBJ1-6; unclear D gene. This CDR3 has 12 residues. From germline, CDR1 is MDHEN and CDR2 SYDVKM. Trimming cost V 6 bases and J 8 bases, with 8 bases left between them. Here the CDR3 DNA reads TGTGCCAGCAGGTACAGTGATTCACCCCTCCACTTT. Translation: CASRYSDSPLHF.

This clone has more than one count but fewer than ten. This chain joins TRBV5-1 and TRBJ2-1; TRBD2 is a possible D gene (5 bases). CDR1 is SGHRS, CDR2 YFSETQ, per germline. Deletions cut 5 bases from V and 6 bases from J, with 18 bases between. CDR3 length: 15 residues. This CDR3 reads CASSPPGSSGNEQFF. The CDR3 DNA reads TGCGCCAGCAGTCCACCTGGGTCCAGCGGCAATGAGCAGTTCTTC.

The chain has TRBV10-1 and TRBJ2-2, with D perhaps matching TRBD1 (6 bases). CDR1 is WNHNN and CDR2 is SYGVQD in the germline V gene (reference sequence). CDR3 length equals 13 residues. Trimming pared 5 bases from V and 7 bases from J, leaving 11 bases between. The CDR3 bases are TGCGCCAGCAGTCCCAGGGGAATCGGGGAGCTGTTTTTT. It translates to CASSPRGIGELFF.

This chain links TRBV27 with TRBJ2-7, with 7 bases that match TRBD2. The germline CDR1 and CDR2 sequences are MNHEY and SMNVEV (reference sequence). The CDR3 length is 14 residues. The V gene end was trimmed by 5 bases and the J gene end by 3 bases; junction bases not matched to a gene: 7. CDR3: CASSPWGGNYEQYF. The CDR3 nucleotides read TGTGCCAGCAGTCCCTGGGGGGGAAACTACGAGCAGTACTTC.